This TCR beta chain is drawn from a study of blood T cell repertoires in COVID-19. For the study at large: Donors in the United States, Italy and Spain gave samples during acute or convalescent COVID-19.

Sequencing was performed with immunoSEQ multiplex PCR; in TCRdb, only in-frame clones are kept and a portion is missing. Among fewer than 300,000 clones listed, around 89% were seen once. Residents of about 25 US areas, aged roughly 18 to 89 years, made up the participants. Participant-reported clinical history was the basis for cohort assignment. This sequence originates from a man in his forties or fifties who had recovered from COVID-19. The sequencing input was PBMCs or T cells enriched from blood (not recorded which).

The CDR3 here is CASSWRGQGKNQPQHF. Here the CDR3 DNA reads TGTGCCAGCAGCTGGAGAGGACAGGGCAAGAATCAGCCCCAGCATTTT. The gene calls are TRBV5-5 and TRBJ1-5; TRBD1 matches at 8 bases. The CDR3 runs to 16 residues. Germline V gives CDR1 SGHKS, CDR2 YYEKEE (reference sequence). Losses at the gene ends were 3 bases for V and 4 bases for J; bases not matched to a gene: 9.